These 26 T cell receptor beta chains share one sample of origin, sequenced in a study of blood T cell repertoires in COVID-19 (dated by TCRdb to the early 2020s). Library preparation used the immunoSEQ multiplex PCR assay. Drawn from immuneACCESS, this table holds only the in-frame rearrangements with V and J called that TCRdb kept. Clones are partly lost; checked studies trace under half to an unresolved V gene and leave the rest unexplained. The sample yields 65,000 to 80,000 clones; roughly 80% were counted once. The ten largest clones represent roughly 10% of the sample. The sequenced material came from peripheral blood. These receptors were obtained from a man aged 50 to 60 with acute or convalescent COVID-19.

This clone has a handful of counts. V is TRBV9 and J is TRBJ1-5; unclear D gene. Deletions cut 2 bases from V and 5 bases from J, with 11 bases between. The CDR3 extends over 14 amino acids. Germline V gives CDR1 SGDLS, CDR2 YYNGEE. This chain's CDR3 is CASSVGAGDQPQHF. In DNA form, the CDR3 reads TGTGCCAGCAGCGTGGGTGCGGGAGATCAGCCCCAGCATTTT.

The chain couples TRBV4-2 to TRBJ1-2; D possibly corresponds to TRBD1 (6 bases). The CDR3 length is 15 residues. Germline V gives CDR1 LGHNA, CDR2 YNFKEQ. The V and J ends lost 0 bases and 4 bases respectively, with 12 bases between them. The CDR3 loop is CASSQDDGGVYGYTF. CDR3 in DNA: TGTGCCAGCAGCCAAGATGATGGGGGCGTCTATGGCTACACCTTC.

The chain employs TRBV3-1 (or the pseudogene TRBV3-2) and TRBJ1-5, with D uncertain. Germline V gene sequence: CDR1 LGHDT, CDR2 YNNKEL (reference sequence). The CDR3 loop spans 12 amino acids. Deletions cut 3 bases from V and 4 bases from J, with 4 bases between. The CDR3 DNA reads TGTGCCAGCAGCCATCTAAATCAGCCCCAGCATTTT. Amino acid sequence: CASSHLNQPQHF.

The chain links TRBV27 to TRBJ1-6; D perhaps matches TRBD1 (5 bases). CDR1 MNHEY and CDR2 SMNVEV come from the germline V gene (reference sequence). The CDR3 covers 15 residues. V lost 6 bases and J 4 bases, leaving 13 bases between the germline ends. CDR3 protein: CASREGQTYNSPLHF. The CDR3 DNA is TGTGCCAGCAGGGAGGGGCAGACATATAATTCACCCCTCCACTTT.

V and J are TRBV28 and TRBJ2-5; maybe TRBD2 (6 bases). This CDR3 spans 15 amino acids. Germline CDR1 reads MDHEN; CDR2 reads SYDVKM. Deletions cut 7 bases from V and 7 bases from J, with 22 bases between. CDR3 in amino acids: CASKPQETIGRTQYF. The CDR3 nucleotides are TGTGCCAGCAAACCCCAGGAGACAATCGGGAGGACCCAGTACTTC.

The chain carries TRBV3-1 (or the pseudogene TRBV3-2) and TRBJ2-1, with TRBD2 matching 14 bases. Germline CDR1 and CDR2: LGHDT and YNNKEL (reference sequence). This CDR3 comprises 17 residues. V dropped 3 bases and J dropped 10; count of bases not matched to a gene: 11. The CDR3: CASSQATGLAGAGEQFF. CDR3 in DNA: TGTGCCAGCAGCCAGGCCACGGGACTAGCGGGAGCAGGAGAGCAGTTCTTC.

V and J are TRBV9 and TRBJ1-1; D remains unclear. CDR1 and CDR2 from the germline V gene are SGDLS and YYNGEE. V was clipped by 0 bases and J by 1 base, with 7 bases between them. The length of the CDR3 is 14 residues. CDR3 residues: CASSVATENTEAFF. The CDR3 region has the DNA TGTGCCAGCAGCGTAGCTACAGAGAACACTGAAGCTTTCTTT.

V gene TRBV5-1 combines with J gene TRBJ2-7, with 7 bases that match TRBD1. V shed 1 base, J shed 5 bases, and the junction held 9 bases outside the gene matches. Germline values: CDR1 SGHRS, CDR2 YFSETQ. CDR3 length equals 15 residues. Here the CDR3 reads CASSLWSGGEDEQYF. The CDR3 nucleotides are TGCGCCAGCAGCTTGTGGTCAGGGGGAGAGGACGAGCAGTACTTC.

This clone came up once. The chain is built from TRBV5-1 and TRBJ2-6, with TRBD1 matching over 10 bases. V shed 4 bases and J 1 base; nucleotides not matched to a gene: 11. Per germline, CDR1 SGHRS and CDR2 YFSETQ. This CDR3 has 19 residues. Here the CDR3 DNA reads TGCGCCAGCAGCGGAGGGACAGGGGTTCGATGGTCTGGGGCCAACGTCCTGACTTTC. Amino acids: CASSGGTGVRWSGANVLTF.

V is TRBV7-2 and J is TRBJ1-5; D is uncertain. The V and J ends lost 3 bases and 0 bases respectively, with 6 bases between them. Germline V lookup: CDR1 SGHTA, CDR2 FQGNSA. The CDR3 runs 14 residues. The CDR3 protein is CASSFSGSNQPQHF. In DNA form, the CDR3 reads TGTGCCAGCAGCTTCAGCGGTAGCAATCAGCCCCAGCATTTT.

The CDR3 here is CAWSVRGEKLFF. CDR3 bases: TGTGCCTGGAGTGTACGCGGTGAAAAACTGTTTTTT. The rearrangement uses TRBV30 and TRBJ1-4, with unresolved D. The V gene lost 0 bases and the J gene lost 7 bases, with 6 bases spanning the gap. Germline values: CDR1 GTSNPN, CDR2 SVGIG (reference sequence). The CDR3 extends over 12 amino acids.

J is TRBJ2-7 and V is TRBV9, with D possibly being TRBD2 (5 bases). CDR1 and CDR2 from the germline V gene are SGDLS and YYNGEE. The CDR3 is 14 amino acids. The ends were cut back, 3 bases at V and 0 bases at J, with 10 bases in the middle. This CDR3 reads CASSGTLSSYEQYF. CDR3 nucleotide sequence: TGTGCCAGCAGCGGGACTCTTAGCTCCTACGAGCAGTACTTC.

The chain recombines TRBV5-6 with TRBJ2-7, with 9 nucleotides matching TRBD1. V lost 3 bases to trimming and J lost 3 bases; unmatched junction nucleotides: 7. The CDR3 loop spans 15 amino acids. Germline CDR1 SGHDT, CDR2 YYEEEE. DNA for the CDR3: TGTGCCAGCAGCTCCGGGACAGGGATTATCTACGAGCAGTACTTC. Translation gives CASSSGTGIIYEQYF.

The rearrangement uses TRBV4-2 and TRBJ1-4, with D perhaps TRBD1 (6 bases). Trimming shortened V by 0 bases and J by 8 bases, and 19 bases separated the two germline ends. Germline lookup yields CDR1 LGHNA and CDR2 YNFKEQ. This CDR3 region has 17 residues. CDR3: CASSQEGNRAREEKLFF. The CDR3 region has the DNA TGTGCCAGCAGCCAAGAGGGGAACAGGGCCCGGGAAGAAAAACTGTTTTTT.

To note about this clone: The junction does not match germline at one end; this may be a read error. The chain has TRBV10-3 and TRBJ1-4; D gene ambiguous. In germline, CDR1 is ENHRY, CDR2 SYGVKD. The CDR3 is made up of 15 amino acids. The DNA of the CDR3 is TGTGCCATCAGTGAGTCTGCGGCACCTAATGAAGAACTGTTTTTT. It is translated as CAISESAAPNEELFF.

J is TRBJ1-1 and V is TRBV4-2; 7 nucleotides align to TRBD1. The CDR3 length is 14 residues. Germline V gene data show CDR1 as LGHNA and CDR2 as YNFKEQ. Germline trimming cut 0 bases from V and 3 bases from J; bases unmatched to any gene: 1. The CDR3 loop is CASSQDRGDTEAFF. The CDR3 DNA sequence: TGTGCCAGCAGCCAAGACAGGGGGGACACTGAAGCTTTCTTT.

The chain uses TRBV2 and TRBJ1-5; 7 nucleotides align to TRBD1. V lost 4 bases to trimming and J lost 5 bases; unmatched junction nucleotides: 8. The CDR3 consists of 15 residues. The germline V gene encodes CDR1 SNHLY and CDR2 FYNNEI. CDR3 DNA: TGTGCCAGCAGTGCCTCCGGGACAGCCTATCAGCCCCAGCATTTT. Translated, it gives CASSASGTAYQPQHF.

The chain combines TRBV27 with TRBJ1-1; TRBD1 agrees at 9 bases. Germline loops: CDR1 MNHEY, CDR2 SMNVEV (reference sequence). The CDR3 is 16 amino acids. Trimming cost V 5 bases and J 0 bases; bases outside gene matches: 7. CDR3 sequence reads: CASSPIQGALNTEAFF. CDR3 DNA: TGTGCCAGCAGTCCGATACAGGGGGCCCTGAACACTGAAGCTTTCTTT.

V and J are TRBV7-9 and TRBJ2-3; the match to TRBD1 covers 8 bases. Germline V CDR1 and CDR2: SEHNR, FQNEAQ (reference sequence). The CDR3 loop spans 16 amino acids. V shed 2 bases, J shed 4 bases, and the junction held 8 bases outside the gene matches. CDR3 DNA: TGTGCCAGCAGCTTAAACCAGGGGGCTGTCGCAGATACGCAGTATTTT. As protein: CASSLNQGAVADTQYF.

The rearrangement links TRBV19 to TRBJ2-7; 8 bases match TRBD2. V shed 5 bases, J shed 2 bases, and the junction held 2 bases outside the gene matches. The germline V gene has CDR1 LNHDA and CDR2 SQIVND (reference sequence). This CDR3 has 13 residues. Written as DNA, the CDR3 is TGTGCCAGTAGTCGCGGGAGGACCTACGAGCAGTACTTC. This codes for CASSRGRTYEQYF.

V and J are TRBV11-2 and TRBJ1-1; 12 positions agree with TRBD1. V gave up 4 bases and J gave up 10 bases; unmatched junction bases: 16. Germline loops: CDR1 SGHAT, CDR2 FQNNGV. The CDR3 covers 17 residues. CDR3 amino acids: CASSSRRDRGPVTSAFF. CDR3 in DNA: TGTGCCAGCAGCTCTAGACGGGACAGGGGGCCGGTCACGTCAGCTTTCTTT.

The J gene is TRBJ2-5, the V gene TRBV4-2; the match to TRBD2 covers 12 bases. V trimming: 4 bases; J trimming: 1 base; junction bases outside the gene matches: 4. Germline assignment: CDR1 LGHNA and CDR2 YNFKEQ. The CDR3 has 16 amino acids. CDR3: CASSRASGGGQETQYF. CDR3 nucleotides: TGTGCCAGCAGCCGCGCTAGCGGGGGGGGCCAAGAGACCCAGTACTTC.

V is TRBV18 and J is TRBJ1-1; 7 bases map to TRBD1. The length of the CDR3 is 15 residues. With 3 bases clipped from V and 4 bases from J, the junction kept 8 bases outside the gene matches. The germline gives CDR1 KGHSH, CDR2 LQKENI. CDR3 residues: CASSPTGVEGTEAFF. The CDR3 DNA is TGTGCCAGCTCACCCACAGGGGTGGAAGGCACTGAAGCTTTCTTT.

Only a few counts were recorded for this clone. The rearrangement links TRBV10-1 to TRBJ2-1; TRBD1 is a possible D gene (5 bases). Trimming stripped 2 bases from V and 2 bases from J, with 10 bases between. CDR1 and CDR2 from the germline V gene are WNHNN and SYGVQD (reference sequence). This CDR3 region has 15 residues. This chain's CDR3 is CASSERQGTYNEQFF. The CDR3 nucleotides are TGCGCCAGCAGTGAGAGGCAGGGCACCTACAATGAGCAGTTCTTC.

This clone was counted between two and nine times. The chain is built from TRBV9 and TRBJ1-3, with TRBD1 matching 10 bases. The CDR3 has 17 residues. Germline V gene lookup returns CDR1 SGDLS and CDR2 YYNGEE. V lost 4 bases, J lost 0 bases, and 7 bases stayed unmatched. CDR3 loop: CASSKTGGLLSGNTIYF. The CDR3 DNA follows: TGTGCCAGCAGCAAGACAGGGGGCCTACTCTCTGGAAACACCATATATTTT.

The gene calls are TRBV5-8 and TRBJ2-1, with TRBD2 matching 11 bases. This CDR3 has 16 amino acids. From germline, CDR1 is SGHTS and CDR2 YDEGEE. Trimming cost V 1 base and J 6 bases; bases outside gene matches: 6. This CDR3 is CASSLSTSGRANEQFF. The DNA of the CDR3 is TGTGCCAGCAGCTTGTCTACTAGCGGGAGAGCCAATGAGCAGTTCTTC.